This T cell receptor (beta chain) is drawn from a study of T cell changes during pregnancy in multiple sclerosis. Sequencing was performed with immunoSEQ multiplex PCR; in TCRdb, only in-frame clones are kept and a portion is missing. The data show 30,000 to 45,000 clones, roughly 91% seen once. Per germline, CDR1 SGHKS and CDR2 YYEKEE (reference sequence). Trimming cost V 4 bases and J 4 bases; bases outside gene matches: 6. The CDR3 sequence is 15 residues long. The source is a female donor in good health, enrolled as a control in a pregnancy study. This chain connects TRBV5-5 to TRBJ1-3; 9 bases align to TRBD1. The sequencing here drew on CD4+ T cells from peripheral blood mononuclear cells, taken after pregnancy. This CDR3 is CASSRTGASGNTIYF. CDR3 sequence (DNA): TGTGCCAGCAGCCGGACAGGGGCGTCAGGAAACACCATATATTTT.